This T cell receptor beta chain was sequenced in a study of patients and donors after allogeneic stem cell transplantation. In TCRdb, the RT-PCR reads were re-called with MiXCR into one record per CDR3 protein. Among approximately 220,000 distinct CDR3 sequences, 35% to 45% were seen once, and the ten largest hold around a tenth. The ends lost 5 bases at V and 3 bases at J; junction bases unmatched: 8. This CDR3 is built from 16 residues. Per germline, CDR1 SGHTA and CDR2 FQGNSA. This clonotype showed up just a few times. The TCR comes from a human donor who was either an allogeneic HSCT recipient or a stem cell or donor lymphocyte infusion donor (not recorded which). It is not recorded whose cells these are; they may come from a transplant donor. The sequencing input was blood, either unsorted or a sorted T cell fraction (not recorded which). The V gene is TRBV7-2, the J gene TRBJ1-3; 9 bases are a match to TRBD1. The CDR3 DNA sequence: TGTGCCAGCAGCCTGGGACAGGGTAAACTTGGAAACACCATATATTTT. This encodes CASSLGQGKLGNTIYF.